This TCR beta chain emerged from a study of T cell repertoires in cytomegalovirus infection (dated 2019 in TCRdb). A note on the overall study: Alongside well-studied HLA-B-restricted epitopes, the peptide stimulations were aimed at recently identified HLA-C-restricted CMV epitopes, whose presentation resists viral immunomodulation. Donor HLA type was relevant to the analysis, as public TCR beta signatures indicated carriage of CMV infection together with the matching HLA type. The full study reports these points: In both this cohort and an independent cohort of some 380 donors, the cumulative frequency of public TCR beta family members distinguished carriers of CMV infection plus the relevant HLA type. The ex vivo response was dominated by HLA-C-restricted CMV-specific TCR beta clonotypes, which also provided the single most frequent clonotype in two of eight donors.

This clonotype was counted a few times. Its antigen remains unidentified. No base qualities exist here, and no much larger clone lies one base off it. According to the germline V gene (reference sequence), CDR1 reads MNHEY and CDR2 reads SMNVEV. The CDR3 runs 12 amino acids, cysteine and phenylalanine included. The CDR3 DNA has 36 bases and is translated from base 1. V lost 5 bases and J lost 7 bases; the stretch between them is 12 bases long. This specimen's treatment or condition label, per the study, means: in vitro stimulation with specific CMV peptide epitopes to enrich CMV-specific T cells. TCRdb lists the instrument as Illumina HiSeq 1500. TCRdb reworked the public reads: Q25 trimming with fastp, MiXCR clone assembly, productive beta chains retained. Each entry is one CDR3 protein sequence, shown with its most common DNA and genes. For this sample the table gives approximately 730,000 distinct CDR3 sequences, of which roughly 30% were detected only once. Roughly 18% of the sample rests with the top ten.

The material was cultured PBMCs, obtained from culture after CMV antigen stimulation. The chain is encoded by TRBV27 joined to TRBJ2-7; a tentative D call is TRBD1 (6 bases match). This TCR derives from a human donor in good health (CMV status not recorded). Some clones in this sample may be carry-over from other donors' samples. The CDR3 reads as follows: CASSVTGIEQYF. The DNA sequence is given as TGTGCCAGCAGTGTAACAGGGATTGAGCAGTACTTC.